These T cell receptor beta chains were read from a single sample in a study of Ad26.COV2.S vaccination and SARS-CoV-2 variants. Using immunoSEQ multiplex PCR, the repertoire was profiled, and TCRdb retains in-frame clones only, with some absent. The sample lists 350,000 to 500,000 clones; less than 95% were seen once. Sequenced here: peripheral blood, sampled in a trial of Ad26.COV2.S vaccine versus placebo. The receptors stem from a person aged 18-60 years who received the Ad26.COV2.S COVID-19 vaccine or a placebo. Each CDR3 is given with its conserved first and last residue. The order of the fields is CDR3 DNA, CDR3 protein, V gene, D gene, clone size, J gene. The D gene is left open where the match is weak. Clone size, where shown, is once, few, many, or a class for clones that have expanded.

cdr3_nt: TGTGCCAGCGGGAGGCTGACCTACGAGCAGTACTTC
cdr3_aa: CASGRLTYEQYF
v_call: TRBV27
d_call: NA
clone_size: NA
j_call: TRBJ2-7

cdr3_nt: TGTGCCAGCAGCTTAATGGTGGGCAATGAGCAGTTCTTC
cdr3_aa: CASSLMVGNEQFF
v_call: TRBV11-2
d_call: NA
clone_size: NA
j_call: TRBJ2-1

cdr3_nt: TGTGCCAGCAGCCACCCTGGGGGCTGGAGAAACATTCAGTACTTC
cdr3_aa: CASSHPGGWRNIQYF
v_call: TRBV7-3
d_call: NA
clone_size: NA
j_call: TRBJ2-4

cdr3_nt: TGTGCCAGCAGTTACTCGACAGGGATTGGAAACACCATATATTTT
cdr3_aa: CASSYSTGIGNTIYF
v_call: TRBV6-5
d_call: TRBD1
clone_size: NA
j_call: TRBJ1-3

cdr3_nt: TGTGCCAGCAGATTAGGATCTAGCGGGAGCTTGTACGAGCAGTACTTC
cdr3_aa: CASRLGSSGSLYEQYF
v_call: TRBV28
d_call: TRBD2
clone_size: NA
j_call: TRBJ2-7

cdr3_nt: TGTGCCAGCAGCCCCGGGACAGGGAGGGGGAACACTGAAGCTTTCTTT
cdr3_aa: CASSPGTGRGNTEAFF
v_call: TRBV7-2
d_call: TRBD1
clone_size: NA
j_call: TRBJ1-1

cdr3_nt: TGTGCAAGTCGCTTAAGCCCTACTAGCGGGATCACAGATACGCAGTATTTT
cdr3_aa: CASRLSPTSGITDTQYF
v_call: TRBV12-2
d_call: NA
clone_size: NA
j_call: TRBJ2-3

cdr3_nt: TGTGCCAGCAGCGTAAGAGCCTACGAGCAGTACTTC
cdr3_aa: CASSVRAYEQYF
v_call: TRBV28
d_call: NA
clone_size: NA
j_call: TRBJ2-7

cdr3_nt: TGTGCCAGCAGCCCCACCGGGACAGGGCTCTATGGCTACACCTTC
cdr3_aa: CASSPTGTGLYGYTF
v_call: TRBV5-8
d_call: TRBD1
clone_size: NA
j_call: TRBJ1-2

cdr3_nt: TGTGCCAGCAGCCTCAGGGAGACCCAGTACTTC
cdr3_aa: CASSLRETQYF
v_call: TRBV12-3/TRBV12-4
d_call: NA
clone_size: NA
j_call: TRBJ2-5

cdr3_nt: TGTGCCAGCAGCTTAGCCCCGGGGCTCAGCACAGATACGCAGTATTTT
cdr3_aa: CASSLAPGLSTDTQYF
v_call: TRBV7-2
d_call: NA
clone_size: once
j_call: TRBJ2-3

cdr3_nt: TGTGCCTGGAGTAGGGATACGCAGTATTTT
cdr3_aa: CAWSRDTQYF
v_call: TRBV30
d_call: NA
clone_size: NA
j_call: TRBJ2-3

cdr3_nt: TGTGCCAGCAGAGAGGGATGGGACACTGAAGCTTTCTTT
cdr3_aa: CASREGWDTEAFF
v_call: TRBV6-6
d_call: NA
clone_size: few
j_call: TRBJ1-1

cdr3_nt: TGTGCCAGCAGTTTCCCCCACGGGACTAGGGGGCATGAAAAACTGTTTTTT
cdr3_aa: CASSFPHGTRGHEKLFF
v_call: TRBV28
d_call: TRBD1
clone_size: NA
j_call: TRBJ1-4

cdr3_nt: TGTGCCAGCAGCTTGAGCGGGGCCTCGCACAATGAGCAGTTCTTC
cdr3_aa: CASSLSGASHNEQFF
v_call: TRBV7-8
d_call: TRBD2
clone_size: NA
j_call: TRBJ2-1

cdr3_nt: TGTGCCAGCAGTTTAAGGCTAGCGGGAAGCTCCTACGAGCAGTACTTC
cdr3_aa: CASSLRLAGSSYEQYF
v_call: TRBV27
d_call: TRBD2
clone_size: NA
j_call: TRBJ2-7

cdr3_nt: TGTGCCAGCAGCTTAAGGTCAGGGGATTCACCCCTCCACTTT
cdr3_aa: CASSLRSGDSPLHF
v_call: TRBV11-2
d_call: NA
clone_size: NA
j_call: TRBJ1-6

cdr3_nt: TGTGCCAGCAGTTTGCCGACAGACGGAGGCCCGTATTTT
cdr3_aa: CASSLPTDGGPYF
v_call: TRBV28
d_call: NA
clone_size: NA
j_call: TRBJ2-3

cdr3_nt: TGTGCCAGCAGCTTAGGGGGAAGTGGCTACACCTTC
cdr3_aa: CASSLGGSGYTF
v_call: TRBV11-2
d_call: NA
clone_size: NA
j_call: TRBJ1-2

cdr3_nt: TGTGCCAGCAGTGAAGCGCTTGGGGGGAATCAGCCCCAGCATTTT
cdr3_aa: CASSEALGGNQPQHF
v_call: TRBV6-1
d_call: NA
clone_size: NA
j_call: TRBJ1-5

cdr3_nt: TGTGCCACCAGTGACATGGGACAAGAAGCTTTCTTT
cdr3_aa: CATSDMGQEAFF
v_call: TRBV24-1
d_call: NA
clone_size: once
j_call: TRBJ1-1

cdr3_nt: TGTGCCAGCAGCCAGACTTGGACGGGAGGGTGGACAGATACGCAGTATTTT
cdr3_aa: CASSQTWTGGWTDTQYF
v_call: TRBV3-1/TRBV3-2
d_call: TRBD2
clone_size: NA
j_call: TRBJ2-3

cdr3_nt: TGTGCCAGCAGTTCCGGAGGGCCCCTCTACGGGGAGCTGTTTTTT
cdr3_aa: CASSSGGPLYGELFF
v_call: TRBV7-2
d_call: NA
clone_size: NA
j_call: TRBJ2-2

cdr3_nt: TGTGCCAGTAGCGGGACAGGGAGTAGGGGCACAGATACGCAGTATTTT
cdr3_aa: CASSGTGSRGTDTQYF
v_call: TRBV19
d_call: TRBD1
clone_size: NA
j_call: TRBJ2-3

cdr3_nt: TGTGCCAGCAGCTTAGATCCGTGGGAGAGCTCCTACAATGAGCAGTTCTTC
cdr3_aa: CASSLDPWESSYNEQFF
v_call: TRBV11-2
d_call: NA
clone_size: NA
j_call: TRBJ2-1

cdr3_nt: TGCAGCGTTGAAGATTTCGATAGGGACAGGAGTAACTATGGCTACACCTTC
cdr3_aa: CSVEDFDRDRSNYGYTF
v_call: TRBV29-1
d_call: TRBD1
clone_size: NA
j_call: TRBJ1-2

cdr3_nt: TGCGCCAGCAGCTTGTGGCTGCAAGAGACCCAGTACTTC
cdr3_aa: CASSLWLQETQYF
v_call: TRBV5-1
d_call: NA
clone_size: NA
j_call: TRBJ2-5

cdr3_nt: TGTGCCAGCAGTAGGGGGAGCAATCAGCCCCAGCATTTT
cdr3_aa: CASSRGSNQPQHF
v_call: TRBV27
d_call: NA
clone_size: NA
j_call: TRBJ1-5

cdr3_nt: TGTGCCAGCAGTTTGCTTAGCGGGACCGCCTACAATGAGCAGTTCTTC
cdr3_aa: CASSLLSGTAYNEQFF
v_call: TRBV28
d_call: TRBD2
clone_size: NA
j_call: TRBJ2-1

cdr3_nt: TGTGCCAGCAGCCAATTCGTCCCGATAGCGGGAGGGGACAATGAGCAGTTCTTC
cdr3_aa: CASSQFVPIAGGDNEQFF
v_call: TRBV4-2
d_call: TRBD2
clone_size: NA
j_call: TRBJ2-1

cdr3_nt: TGCGCCAGCAGCCAAGATGGTCTTCTCAACAATGAGCAGTTCTTC
cdr3_aa: CASSQDGLLNNEQFF
v_call: TRBV4-1
d_call: NA
clone_size: NA
j_call: TRBJ2-1

cdr3_nt: TGTGCCTGGAGCGCTCCGGGACTAGCGGGAGGGCCGGGAGATACGCAGTATTTT
cdr3_aa: CAWSAPGLAGGPGDTQYF
v_call: TRBV30
d_call: TRBD2
clone_size: NA
j_call: TRBJ2-3

cdr3_nt: TGTGCCAGCAGCTCCCTCACCTACGAGCAGTACTTC
cdr3_aa: CASSSLTYEQYF
v_call: TRBV27
d_call: NA
clone_size: few
j_call: TRBJ2-7

cdr3_nt: TGTGCCATCAGTGCGACTAGCGGGAGGCGGTACGAGCAGTACTTC
cdr3_aa: CAISATSGRRYEQYF
v_call: TRBV10-3
d_call: TRBD2
clone_size: few
j_call: TRBJ2-7

cdr3_nt: TGTGCCAGCAGCAGGGGGCGGTATGAGCAGTTCTTC
cdr3_aa: CASSRGRYEQFF
v_call: TRBV6-2/TRBV6-3
d_call: TRBD1
clone_size: NA
j_call: TRBJ2-1

cdr3_nt: TGTGCCAGCAGTCCCCGTTATTCCTACAATGAGCAGTTCTTC
cdr3_aa: CASSPRYSYNEQFF
v_call: TRBV6-5
d_call: NA
clone_size: NA
j_call: TRBJ2-1

cdr3_nt: TGTGCCAGCAGTCATAACACTGAAGCTTTCTTT
cdr3_aa: CASSHNTEAFF
v_call: TRBV25-1
d_call: NA
clone_size: once
j_call: TRBJ1-1

cdr3_nt: TGCGCCAGCAGCGATAACCAAGAGACCCAGTACTTC
cdr3_aa: CASSDNQETQYF
v_call: TRBV5-1
d_call: NA
clone_size: NA
j_call: TRBJ2-5

cdr3_nt: TGTGCCAGCACACCTCCTCACAGGTTAGGCAGGGAGACCCAGTACTTC
cdr3_aa: CASTPPHRLGRETQYF
v_call: TRBV13
d_call: NA
clone_size: NA
j_call: TRBJ2-5

cdr3_nt: TGTGCCAGCAGTTACTATGCCGGCCCCTCTGGGGCCAACGTCCTGACTTTC
cdr3_aa: CASSYYAGPSGANVLTF
v_call: TRBV6-2/TRBV6-3
d_call: NA
clone_size: NA
j_call: TRBJ2-6

cdr3_nt: TGTGCCAGTAGCCGGGAGGAGACCTACGAGCAGTACTTC
cdr3_aa: CASSREETYEQYF
v_call: TRBV19
d_call: TRBD2
clone_size: NA
j_call: TRBJ2-7

cdr3_nt: TGTGCCATCAGTGGGGCAGGGGGACCCTATGGCTACACCTTC
cdr3_aa: CAISGAGGPYGYTF
v_call: TRBV10-3
d_call: TRBD1
clone_size: NA
j_call: TRBJ1-2

cdr3_nt: TGTGCCAGCAGCCCCGTCCCCGGGGAGCTGTTTTTT
cdr3_aa: CASSPVPGELFF
v_call: TRBV6-2/TRBV6-3
d_call: NA
clone_size: NA
j_call: TRBJ2-2

cdr3_nt: TGTGCCAGCAGTGAAGATGTAGGGCGGTGGGAGCAGTACTTC
cdr3_aa: CASSEDVGRWEQYF
v_call: TRBV6-1
d_call: NA
clone_size: once
j_call: TRBJ2-7

cdr3_nt: TGCAGTGCTAGTCCCGGACTAGACAATGAGCAGTTCTTC
cdr3_aa: CSASPGLDNEQFF
v_call: TRBV20-1
d_call: TRBD2
clone_size: NA
j_call: TRBJ2-1

cdr3_nt: TGTGCCAGCAGTTTAAGCGGGAGTGGGGAGCAGTACTTC
cdr3_aa: CASSLSGSGEQYF
v_call: TRBV27
d_call: TRBD2
clone_size: NA
j_call: TRBJ2-7

cdr3_nt: TGCAGTGCTAGTGGCGGGAGCCCCAAATACAATGAGCAGTTCTTC
cdr3_aa: CSASGGSPKYNEQFF
v_call: TRBV20-1
d_call: TRBD2
clone_size: NA
j_call: TRBJ2-1

cdr3_nt: TGTGCCAGTAGTCTTCGGACGGTCACGAACACCGGGGAGCTGTTTTTT
cdr3_aa: CASSLRTVTNTGELFF
v_call: TRBV19
d_call: NA
clone_size: few
j_call: TRBJ2-2

cdr3_nt: TGTGCCAGCAGTTACTCTCGGGACAGGGCTTACGAGCAGTACTTC
cdr3_aa: CASSYSRDRAYEQYF
v_call: TRBV6-2/TRBV6-3
d_call: TRBD1
clone_size: NA
j_call: TRBJ2-7

cdr3_nt: TGTGCCAGCAGCTCCCTGCTGAGCACAGATACGCAGTATTTT
cdr3_aa: CASSSLLSTDTQYF
v_call: TRBV7-3
d_call: NA
clone_size: NA
j_call: TRBJ2-3

cdr3_nt: TGTGCCAGTAGACGTCGCGGGGGACGGGAGACCCAGTACTTC
cdr3_aa: CASRRRGGRETQYF
v_call: TRBV19
d_call: TRBD2
clone_size: once
j_call: TRBJ2-5

cdr3_nt: TGCGCCAGCAGCCGTGCCAGGGGCTCCGAGCAGTACTTC
cdr3_aa: CASSRARGSEQYF
v_call: TRBV5-1
d_call: NA
clone_size: few
j_call: TRBJ2-7

cdr3_nt: TGTGCCAGCAGCCAAGATTTCAAGGGGGGGTATGGCGAAAAACTGTTTTTT
cdr3_aa: CASSQDFKGGYGEKLFF
v_call: TRBV4-2
d_call: NA
clone_size: NA
j_call: TRBJ1-4

cdr3_nt: TGTGCCAGCAGCGCCGGCGGTCAGGGTGGCTATGGCTACACCTTC
cdr3_aa: CASSAGGQGGYGYTF
v_call: TRBV5-8
d_call: NA
clone_size: NA
j_call: TRBJ1-2

cdr3_nt: TGTGCCAGCTCATCTTCTAGCACAGATACGCAGTATTTT
cdr3_aa: CASSSSSTDTQYF
v_call: TRBV18
d_call: NA
clone_size: NA
j_call: TRBJ2-3